This T cell receptor (beta chain) comes out of a study of vaccination effects on CD4 cells after COVID-19. The protocol was immunoSEQ multiplex PCR, while the TCRdb copy is restricted to in-frame clones and leaves out a portion. The sample lists 70,000 to 95,000 clones; about 70% were seen once. This clone occurred once. What it binds is not known. Sequencing was preceded by expansion of antigen-specific CD4+ T cells with viral peptide pools in the ViraFEST assay. Subsequent to less than eleven days of culture, CD4+ T cells were isolated. Nucleocapsid antibodies were negative in the vaccine recipients, who had never had SARS-CoV-2 infection. Culturing of 1.5 million to 2.5 million PBMC per well took place with roughly 9.4 IU/ml IL-2 and about 10 ug/ml peptides. Both day 3 and day 7 saw half the medium replaced with IL-2 medium. The CDR3 is 14 residues long. The V end was cut by 4 bases, the J end by 4 bases, with 13 bases between. Germline V gives CDR1 MNHEY, CDR2 SMNVEV (reference sequence).

The source is a human donor who received a COVID-19 vaccine. The chain has TRBV27 and TRBJ2-5; D perhaps matches TRBD1 (5 bases). Here the sequenced sample was CD4+ T cells from PBMCs cultured with HCoV-229E spike peptides, taken before COVID-19 vaccination. The CDR3 sequence: CASSSLRQLETQYF. The CDR3 coding sequence is TGTGCCAGCAGTTCCCTTAGACAGTTAGAGACCCAGTACTTC.